What follows are 20 T cell receptor beta chains derived from one specimen sequenced in a study of cytomegalovirus exposure and HLA in healthy donors. The study ran its PCR with 60 Vbeta and 13 Jbeta primers. Data came from immunoSEQ multiplex PCR; TCRdb stores just in-frame clones and leaves some out. The sample carries some 140,000 clones, under 80% recorded once. Material: PBMCs. The receptors stem from a man aged 25-45 years in good health and CMV-seronegative.

Of note for this clone: One end of the junction does not line up with germline, which may come from a read error. The chain employs TRBV5-6 and TRBJ1-2, with 9 bases aligning to TRBD1. Looked up from germline, CDR1 is SGHDT and CDR2 is YYEEEE. The CDR3 totals 16 residues. For the CDR3, the DNA is TGTGCCAGCAGCTTGGGGGACAGGGTAATTGGGTATGGCTACCCCTTC. Its translation: CASSLGDRVIGYGYPF.

The chain uses TRBV5-6 and TRBJ2-7; 7 positions match TRBD2. CDR1 and CDR2 (germline): SGHDT, YYEEEE. There are 15 residues in the CDR3. J gave up 4 bases and V 3 bases, and 10 bases lay outside the gene matches. CDR3 in DNA: TGTGCCAGCAGCTCATGGGGGGGGGAGACGTACGAGCAGTACTTC. Its translation: CASSSWGGETYEQYF.

The CDR3 DNA sequence: TGTGCCAGCAGCGTATCCGACAGGGACAACACTGAAGCTTTCTTT. It translates to CASSVSDRDNTEAFF. The chain joins TRBV9 to TRBJ1-1; 7 nucleotides line up with TRBD1. The germline CDR1 and CDR2 sequences are SGDLS and YYNGEE. J was trimmed by 2 bases and V by 1 base; bases with no gene match: 5. This CDR3 is 15 amino acids long. Complete variable domain (other parts from reference TRBV9 and TRBJ1-1): DSGVTQTPKHLITATGQRVTLRCSPRSGDLSVYWYQQSLDQGLQFLIQYYNGEERAKGNILERFSAQQFPDLHSELNLSSLELGDSALYFCASSVSDRDNTEAFFGQGTRLTVV.

In its sample, this clone was seen once. The V call is TRBV2, the J call TRBJ1-4; tentative D call: TRBD1 (5 bases). Trimming cost V 11 bases and J 4 bases, with 11 bases left between them. The CDR3 is 12 amino acids. The germline gives CDR1 SNHLY, CDR2 FYNNEI. Here the CDR3 DNA reads TGTGCCGGGAGGGGCGGTAATGAAAAACTGTTTTTT. The encoded protein is CAGRGGNEKLFF.

Here the CDR3 reads CAWSVGGVNTEAFF. DNA of the CDR3: TGTGCCTGGAGTGTAGGGGGGGTGAACACTGAAGCTTTCTTT. The chain couples TRBV30 to TRBJ1-1; TRBD1 might be the D (6 bases). CDR1 and CDR2 from the germline V gene are GTSNPN and SVGIG (reference sequence). With 0 bases removed from V and 0 bases from J, the gap between germline ends came to 8 bases. The length of the CDR3 is 14 residues.

This clone was observed a few times. V usage is TRBV7-9 and J usage is TRBJ1-5; D call uncertain. CDR1 is SEHNR, CDR2 FQNEAQ, per germline (reference sequence). The ends were cut back, 5 bases at V and 2 bases at J, with 10 bases in the middle. The CDR3 sequence is 14 residues long. The CDR3, as DNA: TGTGCCAGCAGCCCGGGTATGGGCAATCAGCCCCAGCATTTT. Translated, it gives CASSPGMGNQPQHF. Drawing the rest from reference TRBV7-9 and TRBJ1-5, the complete variable domain is DTGVSQNPRHKITKRGQNVTFRCDPISEHNRLYWYRQTLGQGPEFLTYFQNEAQLEKSRLLSDRFSAERPKGSFSTLEIQRTEQGDSAMYLCASSPGMGNQPQHFGDGTRLSIL.

In this sample, this clone turned up a few times. The chain combines TRBV2 with TRBJ1-2; D is unclear. V dropped 4 bases and J dropped 8 bases, with 11 bases sitting between them. Germline values: CDR1 SNHLY, CDR2 FYNNEI. The length of the CDR3 is 12 residues. The DNA of the CDR3 is TGTGCCAGCAGTGCCGGCAGGTTGGGCTACACCTTC. Its translation is CASSAGRLGYTF. The full variable domain, completed using reference TRBV2 and TRBJ1-2, is EPEVTQTPSHQVTQMGQEVILRCVPISNHLYFYWYRQILGQKVEFLVSFYNNEISEKSEIFDDQFSVERPDGSNFTLKIRSTKLEDSAMYFCASSAGRLGYTFGSGTRLTVV.

This sequence joins TRBV15 and TRBJ1-6; TRBD1 agrees at 8 bases. The V segment lost 1 base and the J segment 9 bases; nucleotides outside the gene matches: 8. The CDR3 runs to 16 residues. Per the germline V gene, CDR1 is LNHNV and CDR2 is YYDKDF (reference sequence). CDR3 region: CATSRGGGQGFSPLHF. The CDR3 bases are TGTGCCACCAGCAGAGGGGGTGGACAGGGATTTTCACCCCTCCACTTT.

V gene TRBV4-2 combines with J gene TRBJ1-4, with 7 bases that match TRBD1. V lost 0 bases and J lost 7; bases outside the gene matches: 11. Germline V gives CDR1 LGHNA, CDR2 YNFKEQ. The CDR3 sequence is 17 residues long. CDR3 loop: CASSQDRWAGGGEKLFF. The CDR3 DNA is TGTGCCAGCAGCCAAGATAGGTGGGCAGGGGGAGGTGAAAAACTGTTTTTT.

The chain links TRBV6-1 to TRBJ1-5; D gene uncertain. V shed 1 base and J shed 4 bases, with 5 bases lying between them. Germline V lookup: CDR1 MNHNS, CDR2 SASEGT. This CDR3 has 13 residues. CDR3 region: CASSEGVNQPQHF. The CDR3 DNA reads as TGTGCCAGCAGTGAAGGAGTTAATCAGCCCCAGCATTTT.

The chain uses TRBV28 and TRBJ2-3; 8 positions agree with TRBD1. V shed 2 bases, J shed 6 bases, and the junction held 10 bases outside the gene matches. The CDR3 loop spans 16 amino acids. Germline assignment: CDR1 MDHEN and CDR2 SYDVKM. The CDR3: CASSLTQTGAGDTQYF. CDR3 nucleotides: TGTGCCAGCAGTTTAACCCAGACAGGGGCTGGGGATACGCAGTATTTT.

This clone occurred once. This chain uses TRBV5-6 with TRBJ2-5; D not resolved. Germline assignment: CDR1 SGHDT and CDR2 YYEEEE. V was shortened by 0 bases and J by 4 bases, with 7 bases between the two germline ends. The CDR3 contains 13 residues. CDR3 region: CASSLAGRETQYF. The CDR3 region has the DNA TGTGCCAGCAGCTTGGCTGGGCGAGAGACCCAGTACTTC.

This sequence joins TRBV7-3 and TRBJ2-3, with D possibly matching TRBD2 (5 bases). The CDR3 loop spans 14 amino acids. CDR1 and CDR2 (germline): SGHTA, FQGTGA. Deletions cut 2 bases from V and 0 bases from J, with 6 bases between. The DNA for the CDR3 is TGTGCCAGCAGCTTACAGCGGAGCACAGATACGCAGTATTTT. It is translated as CASSLQRSTDTQYF.

The chain uses TRBV7-8 and TRBJ2-7, with 8 bases aligning to TRBD1. Germline values: CDR1 SGHVS, CDR2 FQNEAQ. CDR3 length: 16 amino acids. With V trimmed by 2 bases and J by 2 bases, 8 bases remained unmatched. CDR3 DNA sequence: TGTGCCAGCAGCTTACCCTCGGACAGGGTAACCTACGAGCAGTACTTC. Its protein product is CASSLPSDRVTYEQYF. Based on the CDR3 plus reference TRBV7-8 and TRBJ2-7, the full variable domain is GAGVSQSPRYKVAKRGQDVALRCDPISGHVSLFWYQQALGQGPEFLTYFQNEAQLDKSGLPSDRFFAERPEGSVSTLKIQRTQQEDSAVYLCASSLPSDRVTYEQYFGPGTRLTVT.

This rearrangement joins TRBV5-4 to TRBJ1-4; 12 bases match TRBD1. The CDR3 loop spans 14 amino acids. Trimming cost V 4 bases and J 8 bases; bases outside gene matches: 3. CDR1 and CDR2 from the germline V gene are SGHNT and YYREEE (reference sequence). CDR3 bases: TGTGCCAGCAGCCCGGGACAGGGGGCCGAAAAACTGTTTTTT. Amino acids: CASSPGQGAEKLFF.

The chain employs TRBV28 and TRBJ2-7; D unresolved. The V end lost 6 bases, the J end lost 3 bases, and 15 bases lay between the germline ends. The CDR3 runs to 14 residues. Germline V CDR1 and CDR2: MDHEN, SYDVKM. Written as DNA, the CDR3 is TGTGCCAGCAGATCCAATTCCCCCTACTACGAGCAGTACTTC. Its protein product is CASRSNSPYYEQYF.

The chain recombines TRBV5-4 with TRBJ2-2; possibly TRBD2 for D (6 bases). This CDR3 is 17 amino acids long. Germline CDR1 and CDR2: SGHNT and YYREEE (reference sequence). The V end was cut by 2 bases, the J end by 6 bases, with 20 bases between. CDR3 DNA sequence: TGTGCCAGCAGCTTCCTAAGGGCATGGGGAGGAGCCGGGGAGCTGTTTTTT. Its protein product is CASSFLRAWGGAGELFF.

This clone was picked up a small number of times. The V and J genes are TRBV11-2 and TRBJ1-3, with no clear D. Germline lookup yields CDR1 SGHAT and CDR2 FQNNGV. The CDR3 is 15 amino acids. V was pared by 1 base and J by 0 bases, with 7 bases between. CDR3 protein: CASSLARFSGNTIYF. The CDR3 DNA sequence: TGTGCCAGCAGCTTAGCCAGGTTCTCTGGAAACACCATATATTTT.

As concerns this clone: At one of its ends the junction is not consistent with the germline gene, which may arise from a read error. The V and J genes are TRBV5-1 and TRBJ1-5; D is perhaps TRBD1 (6 bases). Germline CDR1 reads SGHRS; CDR2 reads YFSETQ. The CDR3 is 14 residues long. Here the CDR3 reads CASSTTGLPQPQNF. The CDR3 nucleotides are TGCGCCAGCAGCACAACAGGGTTGCCTCAGCCCCAGAATTTT.

This chain joins TRBV10-3 and TRBJ2-7, with D possibly TRBD1 on 6 matching bases. The germline gives CDR1 ENHRY, CDR2 SYGVKD. Trimming removed 5 bases at V and 2 bases at J, with 13 bases between. The length of the CDR3 is 14 residues. CDR3 region: CAISNPGQPYEQYF. CDR3 in DNA: TGTGCCATCAGTAACCCGGGACAACCCTACGAGCAGTACTTC.